A single sample gave rise to the 23 T cell receptor beta chains below, sequenced in a study of T cell responses to AZD1222 COVID-19 vaccine. Sequenced by immunoSEQ multiplex PCR; TCRdb stores in-frame clones only, minus some. The sample records some 140,000 clones, roughly nine tenths being singletons. The sequenced sample was peripheral blood, obtained on day 0 of AZD1222 vaccination. These receptors all stem from an adult in good health.

The J gene is TRBJ1-5, the V gene TRBV4-3; no clear D. V lost 4 bases to trimming and J lost 5 bases, with 9 bases between them. This CDR3 region has 13 residues. CDR1 is LGHNA and CDR2 is YSLEER in the germline V gene. This CDR3 reads CASSPHEDQPQHF. CDR3 DNA: TGCGCCAGCAGCCCCCACGAGGATCAGCCCCAGCATTTT.

The chain has TRBV3-1 (or the pseudogene TRBV3-2) and TRBJ2-1; D is undetermined. Germline CDR1 LGHDT, CDR2 YNNKEL (reference sequence). The CDR3 is 10 amino acids. Trimming cost V 5 bases and J 10 bases, with 6 bases left between them. This chain's CDR3 is CASSTQEQFF. In nucleotides, the CDR3 is TGTGCCAGCAGCACCCAAGAGCAGTTCTTC.

This sequence joins TRBV6-5 and TRBJ1-5; possibly TRBD1 for D (5 bases). CDR1 MNHEY and CDR2 SVGAGI come from the germline V gene. The length of the CDR3 is 15 residues. The V end was cut by 0 bases, the J end by 5 bases, with 11 bases between. The CDR3 spells CASSYSSAGHQPQHF. The CDR3 DNA reads as TGTGCCAGCAGTTACTCCTCGGCGGGGCATCAGCCCCAGCATTTT.

This chain joins TRBV7-3 and TRBJ2-3; D not resolved. The length of the CDR3 is 13 residues. Between the trimmed V and J ends, which lost 3 bases and 2 bases, there was a span of 6 bases. Germline CDR1 and CDR2: SGHTA and FQGTGA. CDR3 loop: CASSFVDTDTQYF. CDR3 DNA: TGTGCCAGCAGCTTTGTCGACACAGATACGCAGTATTTT.

The chain recombines TRBV5-6 with TRBJ2-3, with 7 bases fitting TRBD2. Germline trimming cut 4 bases from V and 3 bases from J; bases unmatched to any gene: 8. Germline V gene lookup returns CDR1 SGHDT and CDR2 YYEEEE. The CDR3 has 15 amino acids. The CDR3 sequence is CASSPWEGLTDTQYF. For the CDR3, the DNA is TGTGCCAGCAGCCCATGGGAGGGTCTTACAGATACGCAGTATTTT.

The chain has TRBV6-5 and TRBJ2-1; D is perhaps TRBD1 (5 bases). Germline V gene lookup returns CDR1 MNHEY and CDR2 SVGAGI. The CDR3 has 15 amino acids. The V end was cut by 3 bases, the J end by 2 bases, with 11 bases between. This chain's CDR3 is CASSYGQGPYNEQFF. The DNA for the CDR3 is TGTGCCAGCAGTTATGGGCAGGGCCCCTACAATGAGCAGTTCTTC.

The J gene is TRBJ1-2, the V gene TRBV5-5; 8 positions match TRBD1. Germline-derived CDR1 and CDR2 are SGHKS and YYEKEE (reference sequence). V lost 2 bases, J lost 4 bases, and 4 bases stayed unmatched. The CDR3 is 14 amino acids. CDR3 region: CASSLQGEGYGYTF. Here the CDR3 DNA reads TGTGCCAGCAGCTTACAGGGGGAGGGCTATGGCTACACCTTC. The entire variable domain, with the rest obtained from reference TRBV5-5 and TRBJ1-2, is as follows: DAGVTQSPTHLIKTRGQQVTLRCSPISGHKSVSWYQQVLGQGPQFIFQYYEKEERGRGNFPDRFSARQFPNYSSELNVNALLLGDSALYLCASSLQGEGYGYTFGSGTRLTVV.

This clone was picked up one time. The chain is built from TRBV18 and TRBJ2-5, with 11 bases aligning to TRBD2. This CDR3 is built from 17 residues. V was clipped by 0 bases and J by 2 bases; unmatched bases: 5. The germline gives CDR1 KGHSH, CDR2 LQKENI. The CDR3 sequence is CASSPPVAGGIQETQYF. The CDR3, as DNA: TGTGCCAGCTCACCACCGGTAGCGGGGGGGATTCAAGAGACCCAGTACTTC.

The chain has TRBV2 and TRBJ2-3, with TRBD1 identical over 7 bases. In germline, CDR1 is SNHLY, CDR2 FYNNEI. The CDR3 covers 14 residues. V lost 4 bases, J lost 5 bases, and 6 bases stayed unmatched. CDR3 sequence (DNA): TGTGCCAGCAGTGCGGGACAGCCCGTAGATACGCAGTATTTT. Translation: CASSAGQPVDTQYF.

This clone occurred a few times. The chain links TRBV5-6 to TRBJ1-1, with TRBD1 matching over 9 bases. Germline lookup yields CDR1 SGHDT and CDR2 YYEEEE. The ends lost 3 bases at V and 6 bases at J; junction bases unmatched: 9. This CDR3 is built from 15 residues. In DNA, the CDR3 is TGTGCCAGCAGCTGGGGGGACAGGGTGACGTCTGAAGCTTTCTTT. This sequence encodes CASSWGDRVTSEAFF.

This chain joins TRBV5-8 and TRBJ1-5; TRBD1 matches 8 bases. The CDR3 runs 14 residues. After removal of 1 base from V and 6 bases from J, the junction contained 3 bases not matched to a gene. Germline-derived CDR1 and CDR2 are SGHTS and YDEGEE. CDR3 sequence reads: CASSLRTGLQPQHF. DNA for the CDR3: TGTGCCAGCAGCTTGCGGACAGGGCTTCAGCCCCAGCATTTT.

The chain employs TRBV3-1 (or the pseudogene TRBV3-2) and TRBJ2-5; 7 nucleotides align to TRBD2. The junction had 3 bases not matched to a gene; V was cut back by 0 bases and J by 5 bases. The CDR3 length is 14 residues. The germline gives CDR1 LGHDT, CDR2 YNNKEL (reference sequence). CDR3 in amino acids: CASSQDVGGETQYF. The DNA of the CDR3 is TGTGCCAGCAGCCAAGATGTCGGGGGGGAGACCCAGTACTTC.

This clone was seen a single time. This chain links TRBV3-1 (or the pseudogene TRBV3-2) with TRBJ1-6, with D maybe TRBD1 (5 bases). Germline CDR1 and CDR2: LGHDT and YNNKEL (reference sequence). This CDR3 has 15 residues. Trimming cost V 4 bases and J 7 bases, with 14 bases left between them. CDR3 bases: TGTGCCAGCAGCCGGAGAGCGGGGGACAATTCACCCCTCCACTTT. Translated: CASSRRAGDNSPLHF.

The V gene is TRBV7-2, the J gene TRBJ1-1; 9 bases align to TRBD1. This CDR3 is 16 amino acids long. Germline values: CDR1 SGHTA, CDR2 FQGNSA. V gave up 0 bases and J gave up 1 base; unmatched junction bases: 3. In nucleotides, the CDR3 is TGTGCCAGCAGCTTAGCCCCGACAGGGGGGAACACTGAAGCTTTCTTT. Translated: CASSLAPTGGNTEAFF.

The chain carries TRBV19 and TRBJ1-2; D perhaps matches TRBD1 (5 bases). Germline CDR1 reads LNHDA; CDR2 reads SQIVND (reference sequence). The V end lost 4 bases, the J end lost 5 bases, and 8 bases lay between the germline ends. This CDR3 comprises 12 residues. The CDR3, as DNA: TGTGCCAGTAGTACAGGGAGGTATGGCTACACCTTC. Amino acids: CASSTGRYGYTF. The full variable domain, in which reference TRBV19 and TRBJ1-2 provide the parts outside the CDR3, is DGGITQSPKYLFRKEGQNVTLSCEQNLNHDAMYWYRQDPGQGLRLIYYSQIVNDFQKGDIAEGYSVSREKKESFPLTVTSAQKNPTAFYLCASSTGRYGYTFGSGTRLTVV.

The gene calls are TRBV14 and TRBJ2-3, with 10 bases aligning to TRBD1. CDR3 length: 17 residues. The J segment lost 2 bases and the V segment lost 4 bases, leaving 9 bases of the junction unmatched. Germline values: CDR1 SGHDN, CDR2 FVKESK. The CDR3 nucleotides read TGTGCCAGCAGCCTACAGGGACAGGGGTTATTCACAGATACGCAGTATTTT. Protein sequence: CASSLQGQGLFTDTQYF.

The V call is TRBV5-8, the J call TRBJ1-5; the D gene is possibly TRBD1 (5 bases). This CDR3 region has 16 residues. The germline gives CDR1 SGHTS, CDR2 YDEGEE. V was trimmed by 0 bases and J by 1 base, leaving 11 bases between them. In DNA, the CDR3 is TGTGCCAGCAGCTTGGCCTCGGCAGGGAGCAATCAGCCCCAGCATTTT. This encodes CASSLASAGSNQPQHF.

The chain uses TRBV5-1 and TRBJ1-2; D possibly corresponds to TRBD1 (6 bases). CDR1 and CDR2 from the germline V gene are SGHRS and YFSETQ. The V and J ends lost 4 bases and 8 bases respectively, with 18 bases between them. CDR3 length equals 14 residues. The CDR3 DNA is TGCGCCAGCAGCCCTGAATACAGGGCAGGCGGCTACACCTTC. It specifies CASSPEYRAGGYTF.

V is TRBV4-3 and J is TRBJ2-1; D gene unclear. Germline CDR1 is LGHNA and CDR2 is YSLEER. The CDR3 covers 11 residues. Trimming removed 2 bases from V and 4 bases from J, with 0 bases in between. Here the CDR3 reads CASSQYNEQFF. CDR3 sequence (DNA): TGCGCCAGCAGCCAATACAATGAGCAGTTCTTC.

The V and J genes are TRBV5-1 and TRBJ2-3; D possibly corresponds to TRBD2 (5 bases). This CDR3 comprises 16 residues. Germline-derived CDR1 and CDR2 are SGHRS and YFSETQ. Deletions cut 0 bases from V and 2 bases from J, with 13 bases between. The CDR3 reads CASSLGSAGLTDTQYF. Written as DNA, the CDR3 is TGCGCCAGCAGCTTGGGGTCAGCCGGACTCACAGATACGCAGTATTTT.

CDR3 in amino acids: CASSARLAATDTQYF. The CDR3 DNA follows: TGTGCCAGCAGCGCCAGACTAGCGGCCACAGATACGCAGTATTTT. This chain uses TRBV6-5 with TRBJ2-3; TRBD2 aligns across 9 bases. J was trimmed by 2 bases and V by 6 bases; bases with no gene match: 6. This CDR3 is 15 amino acids long. Germline CDR1 and CDR2: MNHEY and SVGAGI.

The chain recombines TRBV9 with TRBJ2-1; 10 nucleotides align to TRBD2. CDR3 length equals 15 residues. The junction had 6 bases not matched to a gene; V was cut back by 4 bases and J by 5 bases. The germline V gene has CDR1 SGDLS and CDR2 YYNGEE. The chain's CDR3 is CASSHSGGSNNEQFF. DNA for the CDR3: TGTGCCAGCAGCCATAGCGGGGGGTCTAACAATGAGCAGTTCTTC.

The rearrangement links TRBV4-1 to TRBJ2-2, with TRBD1 matching 7 bases. The CDR3 is made up of 17 amino acids. V lost 0 bases, J lost 5 bases, and 9 bases stayed unmatched. Germline V CDR1 and CDR2: MGHRA, YSYEKL. DNA for the CDR3: TGCGCCAGCAGCCAAGACCCCCGGACAGGCCGAACCGGGGAGCTGTTTTTT. Protein: CASSQDPRTGRTGELFF.